Listed below are T cell receptor beta chains from one sample, sequenced in a study of T-cell memory formation after mild COVID-19. TCRdb passed the 5' RACE reads through MiXCR, listing each CDR3 protein once. This repertoire shows fewer than 350,000 distinct CDR3 sequences, roughly 15% found once; its top ten account for 20% to 25%. The sequenced sample consisted of PBMCs or a T cell subset sorted from them (not recorded which). These receptors were collected from a man between 18 and 35 years old who had mild COVID-19 (a few samples of this study predate the infection). Cell type and time point are not known. The CDR3 runs from the conserved cysteine through the conserved F or W.

V	J	CDR3
TRBV29-1	TRBJ2-7	CSVLQVTHEQYF
TRBV7-3	TRBJ1-5	CASSLDSAAGPQHF
TRBV10-3	TRBJ1-2	CAIVQGLESNYGYTF
TRBV2	TRBJ1-5	CASSTQGALGNQPQHF
TRBV29-1	TRBJ2-7	CSVKQGGSYEQYF
TRBV18	TRBJ1-5	CASSPLGGQPQHF
TRBV4-3	TRBJ2-1	CASSPETGLAGGYNEQFF
TRBV6-5	TRBJ1-6	CASSYSRIGDSPLHF
TRBV4-3	TRBJ2-2	CASSQAGTAFNTGELFF
TRBV4-3	TRBJ2-1	CASSRSGGTSGPNEQFF
TRBV13	TRBJ1-1	CASSLGLTEAFF
TRBV7-6	TRBJ2-2	CASSFLSAANTGELFF
TRBV12-3/TRBV12-4	TRBJ1-4	CASSPGHPQEKLFF
TRBV4-3	TRBJ2-1	CASSQGRDRGNEQFF
TRBV7-9	TRBJ2-5	CASSVPRDRVQETQYF
TRBV6-2/TRBV6-3	TRBJ2-5	CASSREGTQYF
TRBV5-1	TRBJ2-5	CASRAPEGSFQETQYF
TRBV13	TRBJ2-3	CASRILAGGQDTQYF
TRBV12-3/TRBV12-4	TRBJ1-2	CASDGTGGGYTF
TRBV6-5	TRBJ1-3	CASSYSAGGNTIYF
TRBV5-4	TRBJ1-4	CASINGGKLFF
TRBV10-3	TRBJ2-7	CAIRDGFEQYF
TRBV4-3	TRBJ2-1	CASSDGTGDNEQFF
TRBV20-1	TRBJ2-2	CSAKTSGAPNTGELFF
TRBV4-3	TRBJ2-5	CASSQEVGQGGETQYF
TRBV12-3/TRBV12-4	TRBJ2-6	CASSLVQGGGANVLTF